This entry lists 24 T cell receptor beta chains sequenced from one sample in a study of cytomegalovirus exposure and HLA in healthy donors. Primers for the PCR totalled 60 Vbeta and 13 Jbeta. The protocol was immunoSEQ multiplex PCR, while the TCRdb copy is restricted to in-frame clones and leaves out a portion. Of some 130,000 clones in the sample, around 77% are singletons; the top ten hold under 2.5%. The sequenced material came from PBMCs. The receptors were gathered from a man under 40 in good health and CMV-seronegative.

This rearrangement joins TRBV11-3 to TRBJ2-7, with 8 bases lining up with TRBD2. The CDR3 extends over 14 amino acids. In germline, CDR1 is SGHNT, CDR2 YENEEA. The junction had 0 bases not matched to a gene; V was cut back by 1 base and J by 1 base. DNA for the CDR3: TGTGCCAGCAGCTTAGCTAGCGGGTCCTACGAGCAGTACTTC. Residues: CASSLASGSYEQYF.

This chain joins TRBV6-6 and TRBJ2-3; D may be TRBD2 (5 bases). The CDR3 consists of 16 residues. V shed 4 bases and J shed 2 bases, with 16 bases lying between them. The germline gives CDR1 MNHNY, CDR2 SVGAGI (reference sequence). CDR3 sequence reads: CASSFTGRTSTDTQYF. The CDR3 bases are TGTGCCAGCAGTTTCACCGGACGGACTTCCACAGATACGCAGTATTTT.

The rearrangement uses TRBV6-5 and TRBJ1-2; D possibly corresponds to TRBD1 (6 bases). Germline V gene data show CDR1 as MNHEY and CDR2 as SVGAGI. Trimming pared 5 bases from V and 4 bases from J, leaving 14 bases between. There are 14 residues in the CDR3. The CDR3 nucleotides are TGTGCCAGCAGTGAACCACAGGGTGGCTATGGCTACACCTTC. It specifies CASSEPQGGYGYTF.

The V and J genes are TRBV7-8 and TRBJ2-2, with D perhaps TRBD2 (5 bases). This CDR3 is 14 amino acids long. V lost 5 bases and J lost 8, with 15 bases in between. Germline-derived CDR1 and CDR2 are SGHVS and FQNEAQ. DNA of the CDR3: TGTGCCAGCAGCCCCCGGGTTGGCGGGGGGGAGCTGTTTTTT. Its translation is CASSPRVGGGELFF.

The chain recombines TRBV4-2 with TRBJ2-5; weak D call: TRBD2 (7 bases). CDR1 and CDR2 (germline): LGHNA, YNFKEQ. This CDR3 has 15 amino acids. The V gene lost 0 bases and the J gene lost 4 bases, with 12 bases spanning the gap. The CDR3 is CASSQDKGGSETQYF. The CDR3 DNA follows: TGTGCCAGCAGCCAAGACAAGGGGGGGTCAGAGACCCAGTACTTC.

The V call is TRBV18, the J call TRBJ2-3, with 7 nucleotides matching TRBD2. This CDR3 has 15 residues. CDR1 is KGHSH, CDR2 LQKENI, per germline. With 5 bases clipped from V and 5 bases from J, the junction kept 10 bases outside the gene matches. DNA of the CDR3: TGTGCCAGCTCAGGAGCTGCGGGAGCACGAGATACGCAGTATTTT. It translates to CASSGAAGARDTQYF. The full variable domain, rest sourced from reference TRBV18 and TRBJ2-3, is NAGVMQNPRHLVRRRGQEARLRCSPMKGHSHVYWYRQLPEEGLKFMVYLQKENIIDESGMPKERFSAEFPKEGPSILRIQQVVRGDSAAYFCASSGAAGARDTQYFGPGTRLTVL.

In its sample, this clone was seen once. The chain recombines TRBV15 with TRBJ2-1; no firm D call. Germline V gene sequence: CDR1 LNHNV, CDR2 YYDKDF (reference sequence). This CDR3 region has 15 residues. Trimming took 1 base from V and 2 from J, leaving 9 bases between them. The CDR3 loop reads CATSRASSPYNEQFF. In DNA, the CDR3 is TGTGCCACCAGCAGAGCTAGTTCCCCCTACAATGAGCAGTTCTTC.

The rearrangement joins TRBV7-9 to TRBJ2-5, with 7 bases fitting TRBD2. Per germline, CDR1 SEHNR and CDR2 FQNEAQ (reference sequence). The CDR3 is 14 amino acids. V trimming: 7 bases; J trimming: 1 base; junction bases outside the gene matches: 6. CDR3 protein: CASTSGTIQETQYF. CDR3 bases: TGTGCCAGCACCTCCGGGACTATCCAAGAGACCCAGTACTTC.

DNA of the CDR3: TGTGCCAGCAGAAAGCGGGAGGAATCGGGGGAGCAGTACTTC. This translates into CASRKREESGEQYF. The V call is TRBV6-5, the J call TRBJ2-7; 9 bases are a match to TRBD2. The length of the CDR3 is 14 residues. The trim removed 6 bases at V and 7 bases at J, leaving 10 bases unmatched. Germline values: CDR1 MNHEY, CDR2 SVGAGI.

The gene calls are TRBV19 and TRBJ2-7; TRBD1 might be the D (5 bases). CDR1 is LNHDA and CDR2 is SQIVND in the germline V gene (reference sequence). Trimming removed 8 bases at V and 0 bases at J, with 14 bases between. This CDR3 has 14 amino acids. The CDR3 protein is CASQRTTSSYEQYF. CDR3 DNA: TGTGCCAGTCAAAGGACAACGTCCTCCTACGAGCAGTACTTC.

The chain carries TRBV9 and TRBJ2-1, with 8 bases that match TRBD2. The CDR3 consists of 15 residues. J lost 4 bases, V lost 0 bases, and 3 bases had no gene match. CDR1 is SGDLS, CDR2 YYNGEE, per germline. CDR3 in amino acids: CASSVGGGRYNEQFF. DNA for the CDR3: TGTGCCAGCAGCGTAGGTGGCGGGAGGTACAATGAGCAGTTCTTC. The variable domain in full, with the rest retrieved from reference TRBV9 and TRBJ2-1, is DSGVTQTPKHLITATGQRVTLRCSPRSGDLSVYWYQQSLDQGLQFLIQYYNGEERAKGNILERFSAQQFPDLHSELNLSSLELGDSALYFCASSVGGGRYNEQFFGPGTRLTVL.

The rearrangement joins TRBV4-1 to TRBJ2-7; perhaps TRBD2 as D (6 bases). The germline V gene has CDR1 MGHRA and CDR2 YSYEKL. The CDR3 has 15 residues. The V end lost 1 base, the J end lost 2 bases, and 12 bases lay between the germline ends. The chain's CDR3 is CASSQVMDYTYEQYF. CDR3 sequence (DNA): TGCGCCAGCAGCCAAGTAATGGACTATACCTACGAGCAGTACTTC.

This chain links TRBV10-1 with TRBJ2-7; D perhaps matches TRBD1 (6 bases). This CDR3 spans 14 amino acids. The V end was cut by 2 bases, the J end by 7 bases, with 15 bases between. Germline V gene sequence: CDR1 WNHNN, CDR2 SYGVQD (reference sequence). CDR3 region: CASSEMGAIGEQYF. DNA of the CDR3: TGCGCCAGCAGTGAGATGGGGGCGATCGGAGAGCAGTACTTC.

This chain links TRBV10-3 with TRBJ2-1; TRBD2 agrees at 8 bases. CDR1 and CDR2 (germline): ENHRY, SYGVKD. The trim removed 7 bases at V and 5 bases at J, leaving 4 bases unmatched. The CDR3 loop spans 13 amino acids. This chain's CDR3 is CAIKAGVDNEQFF. The CDR3, as DNA: TGTGCCATCAAAGCGGGAGTTGACAATGAGCAGTTCTTC.

The chain employs TRBV10-3 and TRBJ2-5, with TRBD1 matching 8 bases. Near its end, the DNA agrees better with TRBJ2-7, so the J call may be wrong. The CDR3 totals 15 residues. Germline loops: CDR1 ENHRY, CDR2 SYGVKD. The CDR3: CAISFGQGVAYEQYF. Written as DNA, the CDR3 is TGTGCCATCAGTTTCGGACAGGGAGTCGCCTACGAGCAGTACTTC.

The chain joins TRBV5-1 to TRBJ1-2; 12 bases match TRBD1. V was clipped by 3 bases and J by 6 bases; unmatched bases: 6. In germline, CDR1 is SGHRS, CDR2 YFSETQ. CDR3 length: 15 residues. For the CDR3, the DNA is TGCGCCAGCAGCTCTGCGGGACAGGGGGCTAATGGCTACACCTTC. Translation: CASSSAGQGANGYTF.

The J gene is TRBJ1-2, the V gene TRBV4-1; 9 bases match TRBD1. V gave up 6 bases and J gave up 8 bases; unmatched junction bases: 13. This CDR3 is 15 amino acids long. Germline V CDR1 and CDR2: MGHRA, YSYEKL. The CDR3 here is CASRPMDRGIGGYTF. The CDR3 nucleotides read TGCGCCAGCAGACCAATGGACAGGGGCATTGGAGGCTACACCTTC.

As to this clone: One end of the junction is discordant with germline, which a read error may explain. V gene TRBV2 combines with J gene TRBJ1-1; D is ambiguous. The CDR3 contains 11 residues. Germline CDR1 reads SNHLY; CDR2 reads FYNNEI. CDR3 coding DNA: TGCGCCAGCAGTCTTGGCACCGAAGCTTTCTTT. Its translation: CASSLGTEAFF. Together with reference TRBV2 and TRBJ1-1, the CDR3 gives the full variable domain: EPEVTQTPSHQVTQMGQEVILRCVPISNHLYFYWYRQILGQKVEFLVSFYNNEISEKSEIFDDQFSVERPDGSNFTLKIRSTKLEDSAMYFCASSLGTEAFFGQGTRLTVV.

This rearrangement joins TRBV5-1 to TRBJ2-1; perhaps TRBD2 as D (6 bases). Germline CDR1 SGHRS, CDR2 YFSETQ. The CDR3 consists of 15 residues. V was cut by 4 bases and J by 0 bases, with 11 bases left in between. The CDR3 DNA reads as TGCGCCAGCAGCCCTACGGGAGACTCCTACAATGAGCAGTTCTTC. The encoded protein is CASSPTGDSYNEQFF.

The chain employs TRBV6-6 and TRBJ1-5; TRBD1 aligns across 9 bases. The J segment lost 6 bases and the V segment lost 5 bases, leaving 8 bases of the junction unmatched. The CDR3 sequence is 15 residues long. Germline V gene sequence: CDR1 MNHNY, CDR2 SVGAGI (reference sequence). As DNA, the CDR3 is TGTGCCAGCAGTCGAGGGACAGGGTCGGCTCAGCCCCAGCATTTT. It encodes CASSRGTGSAQPQHF.

The CDR3 DNA is TGTGCCAGCAGTTACTGGACAGGGGAAGGTTATGGCTACACCTTC. Protein sequence: CASSYWTGEGYGYTF. The rearrangement joins TRBV6-5 to TRBJ1-2; 9 bases are a match to TRBD1. V lost 1 base and J lost 5; bases outside the gene matches: 5. The CDR3 totals 15 residues. CDR1 is MNHEY, CDR2 SVGAGI, per germline.

A word on this clone: Because the CDR3's place on the DNA is in doubt, the DNA is left out and the CDR3 is given as listed by TCRdb. Here the CDR3 reads CARYSCETQYF. The rearrangement links TRBV7-4 to TRBJ2-5; TRBD2 is the table's D call and was not checked against the DNA. Germline values: CDR1 SGHVT, CDR2 SQSDAQ. The CDR3 spans 11 residues, counting both ends.

The chain recombines TRBV5-6 with TRBJ2-7; perhaps TRBD2 as D (5 bases). Germline CDR1 reads SGHDT; CDR2 reads YYEEEE. The V end was cut by 0 bases, the J end by 1 base, with 8 bases between. The CDR3 sequence is 14 residues long. The CDR3 nucleotides are TGTGCCAGCAGCTTGGGTTCGGGGTCCTACGAGCAGTACTTC. The encoded protein is CASSLGSGSYEQYF.

The CDR3 DNA follows: TGTGCCAGCAGCTCCAGACAGGGTAGCACTGAAGCTTTCTTT. It translates to CASSSRQGSTEAFF. The genes are TRBV9 and TRBJ1-1; 7 positions agree with TRBD1. CDR3 length: 14 residues. The V segment lost 4 bases and the J segment 4 bases; nucleotides outside the gene matches: 7. Germline CDR1 and CDR2: SGDLS and YYNGEE.